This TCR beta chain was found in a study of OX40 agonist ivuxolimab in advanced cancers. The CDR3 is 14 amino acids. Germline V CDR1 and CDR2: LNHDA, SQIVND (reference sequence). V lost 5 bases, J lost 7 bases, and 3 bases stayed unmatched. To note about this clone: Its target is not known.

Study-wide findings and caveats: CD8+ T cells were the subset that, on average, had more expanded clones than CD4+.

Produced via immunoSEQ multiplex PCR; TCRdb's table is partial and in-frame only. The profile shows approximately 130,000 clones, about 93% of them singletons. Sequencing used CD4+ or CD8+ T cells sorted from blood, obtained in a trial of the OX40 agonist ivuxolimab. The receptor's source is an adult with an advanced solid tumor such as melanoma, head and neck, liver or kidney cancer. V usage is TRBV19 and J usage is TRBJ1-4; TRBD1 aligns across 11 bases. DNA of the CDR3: TGTGCCAGTAGTTCTGGGACAGGGGGTGAAAAACTGTTTTTT. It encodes CASSSGTGGEKLFF. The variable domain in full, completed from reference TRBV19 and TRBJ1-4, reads DGGITQSPKYLFRKEGQNVTLSCEQNLNHDAMYWYRQDPGQGLRLIYYSQIVNDFQKGDIAEGYSVSREKKESFPLTVTSAQKNPTAFYLCASSSGTGGEKLFFGSGTQLSVL.